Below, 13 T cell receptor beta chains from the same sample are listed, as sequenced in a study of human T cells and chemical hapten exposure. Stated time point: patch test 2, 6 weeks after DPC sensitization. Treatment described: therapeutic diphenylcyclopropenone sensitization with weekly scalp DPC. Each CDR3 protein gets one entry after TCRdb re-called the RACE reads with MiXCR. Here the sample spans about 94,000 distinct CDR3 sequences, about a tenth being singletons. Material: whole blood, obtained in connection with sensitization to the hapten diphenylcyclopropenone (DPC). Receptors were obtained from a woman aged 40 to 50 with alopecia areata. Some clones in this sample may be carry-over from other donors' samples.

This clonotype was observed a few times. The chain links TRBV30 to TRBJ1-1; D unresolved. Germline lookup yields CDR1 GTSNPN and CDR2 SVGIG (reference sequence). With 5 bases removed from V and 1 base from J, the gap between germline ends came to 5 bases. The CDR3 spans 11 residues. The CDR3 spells CAWSWNTEAFF. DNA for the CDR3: TGTGCCTGGTCTTGGAACACTGAAGCTTTCTTT.

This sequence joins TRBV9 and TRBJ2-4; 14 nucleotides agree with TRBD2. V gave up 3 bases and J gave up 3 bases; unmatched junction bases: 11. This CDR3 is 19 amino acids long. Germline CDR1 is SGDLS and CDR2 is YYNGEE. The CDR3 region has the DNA TGTGCCAGCAGCGCCAATCCGGGACTAGCGGGAGTTGGCAAAAACATTCAGTACTTC. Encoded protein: CASSANPGLAGVGKNIQYF.

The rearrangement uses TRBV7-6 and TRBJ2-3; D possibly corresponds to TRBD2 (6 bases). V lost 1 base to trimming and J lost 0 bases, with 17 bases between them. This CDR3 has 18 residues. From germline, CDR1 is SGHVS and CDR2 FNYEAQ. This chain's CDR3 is CASSLDPPLAYSTDTQYF. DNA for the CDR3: TGTGCCAGCAGCTTAGACCCCCCCCTAGCGTACAGCACAGATACGCAGTATTTT.

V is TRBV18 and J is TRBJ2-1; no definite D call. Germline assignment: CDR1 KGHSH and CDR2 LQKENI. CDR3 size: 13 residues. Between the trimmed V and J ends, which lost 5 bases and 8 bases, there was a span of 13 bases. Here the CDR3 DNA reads TGTGCCAGCTCAATTAATGTGGACGATGAGCAGTTCTTC. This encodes CASSINVDDEQFF.

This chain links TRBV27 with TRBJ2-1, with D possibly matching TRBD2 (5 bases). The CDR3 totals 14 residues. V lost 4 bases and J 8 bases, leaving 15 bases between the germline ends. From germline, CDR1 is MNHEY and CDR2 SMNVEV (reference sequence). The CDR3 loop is CASSSPWRADEQFF. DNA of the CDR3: TGTGCCAGCAGTTCACCCTGGCGGGCGGATGAGCAGTTCTTC.

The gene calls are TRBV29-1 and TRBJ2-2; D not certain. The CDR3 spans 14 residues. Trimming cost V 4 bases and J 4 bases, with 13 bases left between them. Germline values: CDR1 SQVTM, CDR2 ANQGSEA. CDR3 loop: CSVGEPGGTGELFF. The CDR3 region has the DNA TGCAGCGTTGGAGAGCCTGGCGGCACCGGGGAGCTGTTTTTT.

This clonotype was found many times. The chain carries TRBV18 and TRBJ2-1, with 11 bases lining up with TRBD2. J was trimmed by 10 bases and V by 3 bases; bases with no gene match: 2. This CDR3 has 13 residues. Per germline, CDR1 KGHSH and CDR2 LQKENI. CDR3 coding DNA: TGTGCCAGCTCACCCGGGACTAGCGGAGAGCAGTTCTTC. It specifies CASSPGTSGEQFF.

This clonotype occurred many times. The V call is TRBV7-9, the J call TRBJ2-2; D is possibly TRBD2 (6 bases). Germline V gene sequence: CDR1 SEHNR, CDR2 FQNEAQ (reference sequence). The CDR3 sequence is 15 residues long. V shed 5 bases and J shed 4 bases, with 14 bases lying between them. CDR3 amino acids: CASSTRLVGTGELFF. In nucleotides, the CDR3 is TGTGCCAGCAGCACCCGACTAGTCGGCACCGGGGAGCTGTTTTTT.

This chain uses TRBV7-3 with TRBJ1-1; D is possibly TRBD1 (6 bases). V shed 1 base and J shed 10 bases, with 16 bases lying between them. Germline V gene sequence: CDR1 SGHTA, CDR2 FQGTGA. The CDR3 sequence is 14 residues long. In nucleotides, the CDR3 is TGTGCCAGCAGCTTAAACCCGGGACAATCGGGAGCTTTCTTT. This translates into CASSLNPGQSGAFF.

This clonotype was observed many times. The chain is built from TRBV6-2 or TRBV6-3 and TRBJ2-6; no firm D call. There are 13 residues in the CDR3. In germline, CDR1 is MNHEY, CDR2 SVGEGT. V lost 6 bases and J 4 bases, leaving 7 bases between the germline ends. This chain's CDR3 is CASRTSGANVLTF. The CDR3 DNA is TGTGCCAGCAGAACGAGCGGGGCCAACGTCCTGACTTTC.

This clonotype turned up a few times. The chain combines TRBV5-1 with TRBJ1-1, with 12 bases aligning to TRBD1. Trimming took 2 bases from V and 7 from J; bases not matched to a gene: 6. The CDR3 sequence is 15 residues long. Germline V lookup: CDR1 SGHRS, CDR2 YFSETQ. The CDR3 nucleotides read TGCGCCAGCAGCTTCGCCGGGACAGGGGGCGATGAAGCTTTCTTT. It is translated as CASSFAGTGGDEAFF.

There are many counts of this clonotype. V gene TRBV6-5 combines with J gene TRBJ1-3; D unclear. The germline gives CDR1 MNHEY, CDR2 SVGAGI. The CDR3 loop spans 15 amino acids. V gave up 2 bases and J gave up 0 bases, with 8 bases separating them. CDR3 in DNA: TGTGCCAGCAGTTACCAATATAGCTCTGGAAACACCATATATTTT. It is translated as CASSYQYSSGNTIYF.

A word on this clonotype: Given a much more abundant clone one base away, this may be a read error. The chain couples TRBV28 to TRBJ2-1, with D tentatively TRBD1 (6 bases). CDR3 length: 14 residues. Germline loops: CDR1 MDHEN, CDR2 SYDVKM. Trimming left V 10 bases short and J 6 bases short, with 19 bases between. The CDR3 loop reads CATVRAGVINEQFF. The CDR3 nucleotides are TGTGCCACCGTCCGAGCAGGGGTAATCAATGAGCAGTTCTTC.